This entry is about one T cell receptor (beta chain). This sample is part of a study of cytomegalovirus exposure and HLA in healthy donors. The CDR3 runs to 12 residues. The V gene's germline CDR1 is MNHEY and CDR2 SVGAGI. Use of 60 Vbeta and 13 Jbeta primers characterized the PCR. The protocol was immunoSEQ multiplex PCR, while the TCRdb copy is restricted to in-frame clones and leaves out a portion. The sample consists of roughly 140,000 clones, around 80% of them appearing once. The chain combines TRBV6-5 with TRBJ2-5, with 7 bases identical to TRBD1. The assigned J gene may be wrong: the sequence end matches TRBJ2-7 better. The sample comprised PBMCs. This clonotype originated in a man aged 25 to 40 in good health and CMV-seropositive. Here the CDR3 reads CASSPGGYEQYF. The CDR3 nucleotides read TGTGCCAGCAGTCCAGGGGGATACGAGCAGTACTTC.